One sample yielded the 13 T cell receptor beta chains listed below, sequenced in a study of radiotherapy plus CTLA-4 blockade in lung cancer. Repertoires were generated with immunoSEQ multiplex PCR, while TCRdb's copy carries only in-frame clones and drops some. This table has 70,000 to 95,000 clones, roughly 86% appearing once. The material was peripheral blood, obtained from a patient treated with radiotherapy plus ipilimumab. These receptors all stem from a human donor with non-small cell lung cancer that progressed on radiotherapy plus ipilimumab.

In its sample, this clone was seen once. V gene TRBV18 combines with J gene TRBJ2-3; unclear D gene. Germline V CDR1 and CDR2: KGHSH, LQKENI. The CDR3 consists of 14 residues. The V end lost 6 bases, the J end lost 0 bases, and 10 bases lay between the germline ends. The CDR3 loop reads CASSLLVSTDTQYF. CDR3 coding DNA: TGTGCCAGCTCCCTCCTCGTCAGCACAGATACGCAGTATTTT.

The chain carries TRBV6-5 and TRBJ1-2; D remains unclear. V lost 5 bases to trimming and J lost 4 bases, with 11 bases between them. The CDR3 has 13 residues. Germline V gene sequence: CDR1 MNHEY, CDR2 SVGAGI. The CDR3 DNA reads TGTGCCAGCAGTCCGGGTCTTATCTATGGCTACACCTTC. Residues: CASSPGLIYGYTF.

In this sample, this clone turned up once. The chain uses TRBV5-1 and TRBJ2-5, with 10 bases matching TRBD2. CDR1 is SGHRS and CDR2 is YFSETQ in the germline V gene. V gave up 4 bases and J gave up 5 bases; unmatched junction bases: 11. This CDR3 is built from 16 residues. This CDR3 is CASSQQASGGYETQYF. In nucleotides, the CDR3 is TGCGCCAGCAGCCAACAGGCTAGCGGGGGTTATGAGACCCAGTACTTC.

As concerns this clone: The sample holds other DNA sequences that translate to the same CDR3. This CDR3 reads CASSTGISPLHF. CDR3 sequence (DNA): TGTGCCAGTAGTACAGGGATTTCACCCCTCCACTTT. The V gene is TRBV19, the J gene TRBJ1-6; TRBD1 is a possible D gene (5 bases). V gave up 4 bases and J gave up 9 bases, with 7 bases separating them. The CDR3 extends over 12 amino acids. Germline V gene lookup returns CDR1 LNHDA and CDR2 SQIVND (reference sequence).

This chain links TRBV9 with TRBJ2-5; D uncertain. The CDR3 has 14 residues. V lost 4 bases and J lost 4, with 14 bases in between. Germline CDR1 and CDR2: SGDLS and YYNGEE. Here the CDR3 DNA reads TGTGCCAGCAGCCCACCAGAGGTGGGAGAGACCCAGTACTTC. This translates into CASSPPEVGETQYF.

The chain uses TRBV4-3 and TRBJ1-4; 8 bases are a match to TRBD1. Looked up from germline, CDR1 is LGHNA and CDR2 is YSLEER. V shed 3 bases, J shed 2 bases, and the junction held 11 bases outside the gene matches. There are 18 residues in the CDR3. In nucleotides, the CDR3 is TGCGCCAGCAGCCATGCATTGAGACAGGGGCCCACTAATGAAAAACTGTTTTTT. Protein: CASSHALRQGPTNEKLFF.

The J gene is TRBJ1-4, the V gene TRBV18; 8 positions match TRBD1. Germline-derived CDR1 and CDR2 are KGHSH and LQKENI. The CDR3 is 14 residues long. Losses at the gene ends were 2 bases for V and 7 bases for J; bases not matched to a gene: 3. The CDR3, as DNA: TGTGCCAGCTCACCAGGACAGGGACGTGAAAAACTGTTTTTT. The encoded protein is CASSPGQGREKLFF.

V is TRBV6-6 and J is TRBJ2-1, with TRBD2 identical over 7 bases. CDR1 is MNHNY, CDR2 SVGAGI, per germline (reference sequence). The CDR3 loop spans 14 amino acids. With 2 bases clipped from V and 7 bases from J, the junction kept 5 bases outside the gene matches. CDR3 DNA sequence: TGTGCCAGCAGTTACACCGGGACTACGAATGAGCAGTTCTTC. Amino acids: CASSYTGTTNEQFF.

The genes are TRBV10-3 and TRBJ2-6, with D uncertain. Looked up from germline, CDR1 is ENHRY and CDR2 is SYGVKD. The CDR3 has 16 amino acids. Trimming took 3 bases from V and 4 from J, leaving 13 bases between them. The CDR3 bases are TGTGCCATCAGTGACCCGTGGGGTTCCGGGGCCAACGTCCTGACTTTC. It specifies CAISDPWGSGANVLTF.

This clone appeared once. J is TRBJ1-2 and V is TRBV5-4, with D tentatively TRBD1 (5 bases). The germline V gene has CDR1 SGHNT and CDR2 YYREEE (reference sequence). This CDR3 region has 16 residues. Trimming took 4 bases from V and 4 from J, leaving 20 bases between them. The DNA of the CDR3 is TGTGCCAGCAGCCACCTCGGGGCAGGGAGAGGCTATGGCTACACCTTC. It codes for CASSHLGAGRGYGYTF. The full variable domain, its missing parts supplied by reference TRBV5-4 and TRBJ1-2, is ETGVTQSPTHLIKTRGQQVTLRCSSQSGHNTVSWYQQALGQGPQFIFQYYREEENGRGNFPPRFSGLQFPNYSSELNVNALELDDSALYLCASSHLGAGRGYGYTFGSGTRLTVV.

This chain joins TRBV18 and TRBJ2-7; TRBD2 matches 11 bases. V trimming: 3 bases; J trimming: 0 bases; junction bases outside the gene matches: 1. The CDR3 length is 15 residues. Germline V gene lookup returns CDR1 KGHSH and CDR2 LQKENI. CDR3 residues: CASSPTSGSSYEQYF. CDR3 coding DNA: TGTGCCAGCTCACCTACTAGCGGGAGCTCCTACGAGCAGTACTTC.

The CDR3 coding sequence is TGTGCCGGGGGTCTCTCGGGCAATCAGCCCCAGCATTTT. This translates into CAGGLSGNQPQHF. The J gene is TRBJ1-5, the V gene TRBV19, with a tentative D call TRBD1 (5 bases). V shed 11 bases and J shed 2 bases, with 13 bases lying between them. The CDR3 contains 13 residues. Germline-derived CDR1 and CDR2 are LNHDA and SQIVND (reference sequence).

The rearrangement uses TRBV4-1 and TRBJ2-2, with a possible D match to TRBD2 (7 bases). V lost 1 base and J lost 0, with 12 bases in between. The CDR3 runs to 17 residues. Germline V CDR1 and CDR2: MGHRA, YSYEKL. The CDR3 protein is CASSQGPGGPNTGELFF. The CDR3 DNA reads TGCGCCAGCAGCCAAGGACCCGGGGGGCCGAACACCGGGGAGCTGTTTTTT.